This record covers a single T cell receptor beta chain. The data belong to a study of Graves' ophthalmopathy and Graves' hyperthyroidism. For repertoire sequencing, the TCR beta CDR3 regions were amplified from RNA transcripts. Following a first-round RT-PCR that used HTBI primers, a second-round multiplex PCR was carried out. TCRdb re-called the multiplex PCR reads through MiXCR, storing one row per CDR3 protein. Of some 520,000 distinct CDR3 sequences listed, approximately 15% were seen once; the top ten hold 8% to 10%. The CDR3 sequence is 13 residues long. CDR1 ENHRY and CDR2 SYGVKD come from the germline V gene. The V segment lost 4 bases and the J segment 5 bases; nucleotides outside the gene matches: 4.

This rearrangement joins TRBV10-3 to TRBJ1-2; 7 bases match TRBD1. Sample: blood. This TCR derives from a woman aged 25 to 39 with Graves' ophthalmopathy. In DNA, the CDR3 is TGTGCCATCAGTGCCGGCAGGGGGTATGGCTACACCTTC. Amino acid sequence: CAISAGRGYGYTF.